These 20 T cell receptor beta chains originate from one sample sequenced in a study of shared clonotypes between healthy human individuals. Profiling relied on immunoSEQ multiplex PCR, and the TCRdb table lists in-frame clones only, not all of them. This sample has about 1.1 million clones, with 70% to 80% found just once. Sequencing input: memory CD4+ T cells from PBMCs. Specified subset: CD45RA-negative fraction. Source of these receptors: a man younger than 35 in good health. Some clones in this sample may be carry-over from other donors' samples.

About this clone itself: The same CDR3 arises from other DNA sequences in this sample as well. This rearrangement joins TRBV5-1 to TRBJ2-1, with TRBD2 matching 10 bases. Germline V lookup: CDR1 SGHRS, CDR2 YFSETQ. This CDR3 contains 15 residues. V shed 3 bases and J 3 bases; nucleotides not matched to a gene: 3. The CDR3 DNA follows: TGCGCCAGCAGCTCCACTAGCGGGATCTACAATGAGCAGTTCTTC. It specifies CASSSTSGIYNEQFF.

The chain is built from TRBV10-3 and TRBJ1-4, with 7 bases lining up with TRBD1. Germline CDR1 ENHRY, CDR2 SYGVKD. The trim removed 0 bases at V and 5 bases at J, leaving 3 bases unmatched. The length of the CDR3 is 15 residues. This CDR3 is CAISESDRPNEKLFF. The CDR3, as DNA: TGTGCCATCAGTGAGTCGGACAGGCCCAATGAAAAACTGTTTTTT.

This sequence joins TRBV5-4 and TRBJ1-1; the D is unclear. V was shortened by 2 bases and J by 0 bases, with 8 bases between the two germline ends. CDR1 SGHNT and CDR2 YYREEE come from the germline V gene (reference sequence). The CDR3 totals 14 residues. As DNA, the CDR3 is TGTGCCAGCAGCTTTAGTACGGTGAACACTGAAGCTTTCTTT. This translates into CASSFSTVNTEAFF.

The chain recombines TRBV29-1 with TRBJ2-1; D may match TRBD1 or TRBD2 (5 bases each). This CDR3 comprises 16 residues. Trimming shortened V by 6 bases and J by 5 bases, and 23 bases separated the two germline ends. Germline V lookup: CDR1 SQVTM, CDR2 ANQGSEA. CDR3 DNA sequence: TGCAGCGTCCGGGGCTTAGCTCAAGGGAGTAACAATGAGCAGTTCTTC. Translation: CSVRGLAQGSNNEQFF.

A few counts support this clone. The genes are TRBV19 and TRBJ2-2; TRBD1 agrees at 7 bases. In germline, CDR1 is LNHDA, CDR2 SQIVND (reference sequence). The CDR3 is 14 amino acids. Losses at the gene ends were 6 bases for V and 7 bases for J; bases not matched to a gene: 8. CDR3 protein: CASREQGIVGELFF. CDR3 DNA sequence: TGTGCCAGTAGGGAACAGGGGATTGTCGGGGAGCTGTTTTTT.

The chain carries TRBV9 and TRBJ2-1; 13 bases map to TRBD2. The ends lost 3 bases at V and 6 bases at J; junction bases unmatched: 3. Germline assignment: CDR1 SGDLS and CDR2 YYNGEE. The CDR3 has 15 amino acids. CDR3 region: CASSAGTSGTNEQFF. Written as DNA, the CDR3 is TGTGCCAGCAGCGCCGGGACTAGCGGGACCAATGAGCAGTTCTTC. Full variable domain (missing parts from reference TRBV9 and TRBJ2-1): DSGVTQTPKHLITATGQRVTLRCSPRSGDLSVYWYQQSLDQGLQFLIQYYNGEERAKGNILERFSAQQFPDLHSELNLSSLELGDSALYFCASSAGTSGTNEQFFGPGTRLTVL.

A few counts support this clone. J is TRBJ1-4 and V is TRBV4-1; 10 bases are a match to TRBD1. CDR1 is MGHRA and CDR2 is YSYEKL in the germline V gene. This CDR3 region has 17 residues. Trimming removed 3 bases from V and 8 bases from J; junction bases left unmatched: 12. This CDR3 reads CASSQGWDRGDGEKLFF. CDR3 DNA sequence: TGCGCCAGCAGCCAGGGGTGGGACAGGGGTGATGGAGAAAAACTGTTTTTT.

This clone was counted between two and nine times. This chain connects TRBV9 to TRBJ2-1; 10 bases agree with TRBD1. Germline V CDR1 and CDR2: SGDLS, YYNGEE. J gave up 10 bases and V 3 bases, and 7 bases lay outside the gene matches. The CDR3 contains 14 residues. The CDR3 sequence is CASSGRQGAREQFF. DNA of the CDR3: TGTGCCAGCAGCGGGCGACAGGGGGCTCGGGAGCAGTTCTTC.

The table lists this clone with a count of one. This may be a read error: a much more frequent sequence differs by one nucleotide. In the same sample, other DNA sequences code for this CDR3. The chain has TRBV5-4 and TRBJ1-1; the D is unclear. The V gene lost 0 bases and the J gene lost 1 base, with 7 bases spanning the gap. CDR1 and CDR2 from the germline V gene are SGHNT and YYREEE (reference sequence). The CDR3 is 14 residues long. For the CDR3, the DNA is TGTGCCAGCAGCTTGGAACAGCGGAACACTGAAGCTTTCTTT. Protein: CASSLEQRNTEAFF.

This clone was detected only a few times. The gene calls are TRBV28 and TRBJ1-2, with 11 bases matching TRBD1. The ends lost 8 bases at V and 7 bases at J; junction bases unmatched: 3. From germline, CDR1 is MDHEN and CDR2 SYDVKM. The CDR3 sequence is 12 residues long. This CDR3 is CASGTGGAGYTF. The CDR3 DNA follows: TGTGCCAGCGGGACAGGGGGGGCTGGCTACACCTTC.

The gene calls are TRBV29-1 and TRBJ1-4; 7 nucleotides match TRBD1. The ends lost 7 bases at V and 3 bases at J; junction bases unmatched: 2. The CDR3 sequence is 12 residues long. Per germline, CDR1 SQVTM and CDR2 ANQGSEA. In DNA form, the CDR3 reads TGCAGCGCGGGACAGCCTAATGAAAAACTGTTTTTT. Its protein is CSAGQPNEKLFF.

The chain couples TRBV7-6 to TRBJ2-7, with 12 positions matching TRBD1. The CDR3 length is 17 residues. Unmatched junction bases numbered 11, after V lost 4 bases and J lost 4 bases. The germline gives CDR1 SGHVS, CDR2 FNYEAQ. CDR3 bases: TGTGCCAGCAGCTCTGGGACAGGGGGCGCGTCGGGTTACGAGCAGTACTTC. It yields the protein CASSSGTGGASGYEQYF.

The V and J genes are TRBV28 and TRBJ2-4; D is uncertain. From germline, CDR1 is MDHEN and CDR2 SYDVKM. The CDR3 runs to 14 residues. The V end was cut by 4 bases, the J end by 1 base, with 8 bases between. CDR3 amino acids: CASSSSRAKNIQYF. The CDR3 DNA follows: TGTGCCAGCAGTTCTTCCCGTGCCAAAAACATTCAGTACTTC.

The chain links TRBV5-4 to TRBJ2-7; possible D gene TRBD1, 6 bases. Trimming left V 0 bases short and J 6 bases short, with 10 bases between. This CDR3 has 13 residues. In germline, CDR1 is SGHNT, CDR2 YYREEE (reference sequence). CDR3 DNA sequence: TGTGCCAGCAGCTTGGAAGGGGGTTCCGAGCAGTACTTC. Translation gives CASSLEGGSEQYF.

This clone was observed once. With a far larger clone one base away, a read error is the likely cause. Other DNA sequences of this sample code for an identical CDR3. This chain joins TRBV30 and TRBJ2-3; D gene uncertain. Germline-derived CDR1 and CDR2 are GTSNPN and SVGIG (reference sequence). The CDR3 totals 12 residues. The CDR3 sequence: CAWSTATDTQYF. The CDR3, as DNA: TGTGCCTGGAGTACGGCCACAGATACGCAGTACTTT.

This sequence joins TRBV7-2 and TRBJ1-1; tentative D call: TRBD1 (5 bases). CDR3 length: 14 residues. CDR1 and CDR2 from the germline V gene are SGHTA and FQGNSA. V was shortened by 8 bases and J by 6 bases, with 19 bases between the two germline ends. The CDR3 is CASPRSEGLAEAFF. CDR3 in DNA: TGTGCCAGCCCTAGGAGTGAGGGGTTGGCTGAAGCTTTCTTT.

CDR3: CASSYRSVAEAFF. CDR3 DNA: TGTGCCAGCAGTTACAGGAGCGTCGCTGAAGCTTTCTTT. The V call is TRBV6-5, the J call TRBJ1-1; no clear D. Trimming shortened V by 2 bases and J by 6 bases, and 10 bases separated the two germline ends. The CDR3 is made up of 13 amino acids. The germline V gene encodes CDR1 MNHEY and CDR2 SVGAGI.

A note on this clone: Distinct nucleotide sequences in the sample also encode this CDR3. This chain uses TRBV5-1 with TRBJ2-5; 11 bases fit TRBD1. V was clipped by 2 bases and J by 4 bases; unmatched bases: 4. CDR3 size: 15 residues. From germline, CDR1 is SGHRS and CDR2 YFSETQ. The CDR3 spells CASSLAGTGGETQYF. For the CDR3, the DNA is TGCGCCAGCAGCTTAGCCGGGACAGGGGGAGAGACCCAGTACTTC.

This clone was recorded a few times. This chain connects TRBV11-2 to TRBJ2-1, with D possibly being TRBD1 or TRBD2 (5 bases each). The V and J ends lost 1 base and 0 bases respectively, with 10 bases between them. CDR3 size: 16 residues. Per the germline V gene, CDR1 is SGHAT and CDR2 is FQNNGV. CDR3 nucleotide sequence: TGTGCCAGCAGCTTAGTTGGGACGAGCTCCTACAATGAGCAGTTCTTC. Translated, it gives CASSLVGTSSYNEQFF.

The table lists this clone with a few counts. CDR3 coding DNA: TGTGCCAGCACCCCTCCCCTCCTTGGAAACACCATATATTTT. It yields the protein CASTPPLLGNTIYF. J is TRBJ1-3 and V is TRBV28, with D hard to call. Trimming removed 7 bases from V and 3 bases from J, with 13 bases in between. Germline V gene data show CDR1 as MDHEN and CDR2 as SYDVKM. This CDR3 contains 14 residues.